The clone carrying this T cell receptor beta chain has more than one count but fewer than ten. This specimen belongs to a study of T cell responses to AZD1222 COVID-19 vaccine. The data were produced by immunoSEQ multiplex PCR, yet TCRdb's version contains in-frame clones alone and is incomplete. The sample lists some 96,000 clones; about 86% were seen once. Germline V gene sequence: CDR1 SGHVS, CDR2 FNYEAQ. This CDR3 is 15 amino acids long. Between the trimmed V and J ends, which lost 1 base and 1 base, there was a span of 8 bases. This chain links TRBV7-6 with TRBJ2-1, with D possibly being TRBD2 (5 bases). The source of this sequence is an adult in good health. This material consisted of peripheral blood, taken on day 0 of AZD1222 vaccination. CDR3 nucleotides: TGTGCCAGCAGCTTAGGGGCGGGTTCCTACAATGAGCAGTTCTTC. Encoded protein: CASSLGAGSYNEQFF.